This T cell receptor (beta chain) was sequenced for a study of T cell responses to AZD1222 COVID-19 vaccine. Study-wide findings and caveats: Just five to seven people given AZD1222 tested seropositive at baseline. Sampling captured repertoires only after the peak T cell response. After two AZD1222 doses, spike-specific TCR breadth and depth rose versus day 0. Spike was spanned by vaccine-associated CD4 TCRs, with dominance at 160-218 and 743-854.

A word on this clone: Its antigen is not known.

Measured with immunoSEQ multiplex PCR; TCRdb has only the in-frame clones, and not every one. The table includes some 74,000 clones, roughly 90% detected once. V was clipped by 5 bases and J by 5 bases, with 7 bases between them. Germline lookup yields CDR1 MDHEN and CDR2 SYDVKM. The CDR3 has 11 residues. The specimen comprised peripheral blood, sampled 28 days after the second AZD1222 dose. This sequence originates from an adult who received the AZD1222 COVID-19 vaccine. The chain is built from TRBV28 and TRBJ2-7; D unresolved. As DNA, the CDR3 is TGTGCCAGCAGTATCCGGAACGAGCAGTACTTC. Encoded protein: CASSIRNEQYF.